This entry lists 28 T cell receptor beta chains sequenced from one sample in a study of blood T cell repertoires in COVID-19. Data came from immunoSEQ multiplex PCR; TCRdb stores just in-frame clones and leaves some out. The repertoire includes some 67,000 clones, about nine tenths of them detected once, and under 6.5% sits in the top ten. The sequenced material came from peripheral blood. The receptors originated from a woman between 18 and 29 years old with acute or convalescent COVID-19.

The chain has TRBV11-2 and TRBJ2-3; 8 positions agree with TRBD2. Germline V lookup: CDR1 SGHAT, CDR2 FQNNGV. Losses at the gene ends were 3 bases for V and 1 base for J; bases not matched to a gene: 6. CDR3 size: 16 residues. The CDR3 sequence is CASSFPTGGGTDTQYF. CDR3 bases: TGTGCCAGCAGCTTCCCCACGGGGGGGGGCACAGATACGCAGTATTTT.

This sequence joins TRBV7-9 and TRBJ2-7; 10 nucleotides match TRBD1. The CDR3 sequence is 16 residues long. The trim removed 5 bases at V and 0 bases at J, leaving 7 bases unmatched. Germline CDR1 reads SEHNR; CDR2 reads FQNEAQ (reference sequence). CDR3 sequence (DNA): TGTGCCAGCAGCCCGAGGGGACAGGGGCGCTCCTACGAGCAGTACTTC. As protein: CASSPRGQGRSYEQYF.

The CDR3 reads CASSPTRGEDYGYTF. The CDR3 coding sequence is TGTGCCAGCAGTCCTACCAGGGGCGAGGACTATGGCTACACCTTC. The gene calls are TRBV6-5 and TRBJ1-2; weak D call: TRBD1 (6 bases). CDR1 and CDR2 from the germline V gene are MNHEY and SVGAGI. V was cut by 5 bases and J by 3 bases, with 16 bases left in between. The CDR3 is made up of 15 amino acids.

The rearrangement links TRBV28 to TRBJ2-7; maybe TRBD1 (5 bases). V lost 6 bases, J lost 6 bases, and 15 bases lay in between. Germline CDR1 MDHEN, CDR2 SYDVKM. CDR3 length: 13 amino acids. CDR3: CASRSEGQPEQYF. The CDR3 region has the DNA TGTGCCAGCAGATCAGAAGGACAACCCGAGCAGTACTTC.

The rearrangement links TRBV5-5 to TRBJ1-3; D uncertain. The CDR3 consists of 15 residues. Trimming took off 0 bases at V and 1 base at J, with 8 bases between the two ends. Germline CDR1 SGHKS, CDR2 YYEKEE (reference sequence). CDR3 nucleotides: TGTGCCAGCAGCTTGGTGCGCGGGTCTGGAAACACCATATATTTT. As protein: CASSLVRGSGNTIYF.

The V and J genes are TRBV27 and TRBJ2-5; 7 nucleotides align to TRBD2. The germline gives CDR1 MNHEY, CDR2 SMNVEV (reference sequence). The CDR3 runs 16 residues. The V and J ends lost 0 bases and 4 bases, in that order; junction bases with no gene match: 8. CDR3 residues: CASSLSWGGSRETQYF. In DNA, the CDR3 is TGTGCCAGCAGTTTATCGTGGGGGGGGTCCCGAGAGACCCAGTACTTC.

The chain is built from TRBV30 and TRBJ2-5, with 13 positions matching TRBD2. This CDR3 contains 15 residues. The V segment lost 3 bases and the J segment 5 bases; nucleotides outside the gene matches: 6. Germline values: CDR1 GTSNPN, CDR2 SVGIG (reference sequence). The CDR3 loop reads CAWREGTSGAETQYF. CDR3 nucleotides: TGTGCCTGGAGGGAAGGGACTAGCGGGGCGGAGACCCAGTACTTC.

The chain couples TRBV19 to TRBJ1-2, with TRBD1 as a possible D gene (5 bases). The germline V and J ends were trimmed by 11 bases and 6 bases, with 13 bases remaining between them. Looked up from germline, CDR1 is LNHDA and CDR2 is SQIVND (reference sequence). The length of the CDR3 is 11 residues. The CDR3 is CASRVSDGYTF. As DNA, the CDR3 is TGTGCCTCCAGGGTAAGCGATGGCTACACCTTC. The full variable domain, rest sourced from reference TRBV19 and TRBJ1-2, is DGGITQSPKYLFRKEGQNVTLSCEQNLNHDAMYWYRQDPGQGLRLIYYSQIVNDFQKGDIAEGYSVSREKKESFPLTVTSAQKNPTAFYLCASRVSDGYTFGSGTRLTVV.

The V gene is TRBV15, the J gene TRBJ2-1; TRBD1 matches at 8 bases. CDR1 is LNHNV, CDR2 YYDKDF, per germline (reference sequence). After removal of 5 bases from V and 12 bases from J, the junction contained 9 bases not matched to a gene. The CDR3 runs 13 residues. The CDR3 sequence: CATSLYRTGLQFF. The CDR3 nucleotides are TGTGCCACCAGCCTATACAGGACAGGGCTGCAGTTCTTC.

This chain links TRBV5-1 with TRBJ2-2, with 12 positions matching TRBD1. The CDR3 extends over 16 amino acids. V shed 5 bases and J 5 bases; nucleotides not matched to a gene: 7. The germline CDR1 and CDR2 sequences are SGHRS and YFSETQ. Here the CDR3 reads CASRNPGQGATGELFF. The DNA for the CDR3 is TGCGCCAGCAGAAATCCGGGACAGGGGGCGACCGGGGAGCTGTTTTTT.

V usage is TRBV29-1 and J usage is TRBJ2-5; 7 bases align to TRBD1. The CDR3 consists of 14 residues. In germline, CDR1 is SQVTM, CDR2 ANQGSEA. Unmatched junction bases numbered 12, after V lost 6 bases and J lost 5 bases. The CDR3 nucleotides are TGCAGCGTCGGTCGACAGGGTTCCCAGGAGACCCAGTACTTC. Its protein is CSVGRQGSQETQYF.

The gene calls are TRBV5-6 and TRBJ2-1, with 8 bases matching TRBD1. Germline-derived CDR1 and CDR2 are SGHDT and YYEEEE. V was pared by 0 bases and J by 7 bases, with 3 bases of the junction left unmatched. The CDR3 covers 14 residues. The CDR3, as DNA: TGTGCCAGCAGCTTGGGGACAGGGAAGAATGAGCAGTTCTTC. Encoded protein: CASSLGTGKNEQFF.

The chain is built from TRBV12-3 or TRBV12-4 and TRBJ1-1; D remains ambiguous. The CDR3 is 12 amino acids. V was trimmed by 3 bases and J by 7 bases, leaving 9 bases between them. The CDR3 region is CASSFPGGEAFF. The CDR3 region has the DNA TGTGCCAGCAGTTTCCCGGGTGGTGAAGCTTTCTTT.

The chain has TRBV7-2 and TRBJ1-5; 10 positions match TRBD1. The junction had 6 bases not matched to a gene; V was cut back by 3 bases and J by 10 bases. CDR3 length: 14 amino acids. CDR1 and CDR2 (germline): SGHTA, FQGNSA. CDR3 bases: TGTGCCAGCAGCTTCCGGGACAGGGGTTCTCCCCAGCATTTT. It is translated as CASSFRDRGSPQHF.

The chain employs TRBV4-2 and TRBJ1-5; 10 positions agree with TRBD1. The CDR3 has 15 residues. Looked up from germline, CDR1 is LGHNA and CDR2 is YNFKEQ. The V and J ends lost 1 base and 5 bases, in that order; junction bases with no gene match: 2. CDR3 DNA: TGTGCCAGCAGCCAAGGGGACAGGGGCGATCAGCCCCAGCATTTT. Amino acids: CASSQGDRGDQPQHF.

The gene calls are TRBV2 and TRBJ1-2; possible D gene TRBD1, 6 bases. The CDR3 runs to 12 residues. Trimming took 6 bases from V and 8 from J, leaving 13 bases between them. CDR1 and CDR2 (germline): SNHLY, FYNNEI. In DNA, the CDR3 is TGTGCCAGCAGCGTAAGGGGGGGAGGCTACACCTTC. Translation: CASSVRGGGYTF.

Only one count was recorded for this clone. The chain couples TRBV6-5 to TRBJ2-7; weak D call: TRBD2 (7 bases). CDR1 and CDR2 (germline): MNHEY, SVGAGI. The CDR3 runs to 14 residues. The germline V and J ends were trimmed by 10 bases and 6 bases, with 22 bases remaining between them. The CDR3 reads CATGRGGPGREQYF. As DNA, the CDR3 is TGTGCCACGGGGAGGGGGGGGCCGGGTCGCGAGCAGTACTTC.

The chain is built from TRBV11-2 and TRBJ1-3; D possibly corresponds to TRBD1 (5 bases). V was trimmed by 4 bases and J by 0 bases, leaving 10 bases between them. CDR3 length equals 15 residues. Per the germline V gene, CDR1 is SGHAT and CDR2 is FQNNGV. The CDR3: CASSYGTGSGNTIYF. The DNA of the CDR3 is TGTGCCAGCAGCTATGGAACAGGCTCTGGAAACACCATATATTTT.

The table lists this clone with a count of one. The J gene is TRBJ2-5, the V gene TRBV4-1, with TRBD2 matching 9 bases. J lost 1 base, V lost 4 bases, and 13 bases had no gene match. Germline CDR1 is MGHRA and CDR2 is YSYEKL. This CDR3 region has 18 residues. The CDR3 region is CASSLSTSGPGGQETQYF. CDR3 bases: TGCGCCAGCAGCCTATCGACTAGCGGCCCTGGGGGCCAAGAGACCCAGTACTTC.

This chain connects TRBV28 to TRBJ1-2; TRBD1 agrees at 7 bases. The CDR3 has 13 amino acids. CDR1 MDHEN and CDR2 SYDVKM come from the germline V gene. Trimming removed 8 bases from V and 3 bases from J; junction bases left unmatched: 6. Here the CDR3 reads CASQNRGYYGYTF. The CDR3 nucleotides read TGTGCCAGCCAAAACAGGGGTTACTATGGCTACACCTTC.

V usage is TRBV4-3 and J usage is TRBJ2-1; 9 bases map to TRBD2. The CDR3 runs 16 residues. The J segment lost 5 bases and the V segment lost 0 bases, leaving 5 bases of the junction unmatched. CDR1 is LGHNA and CDR2 is YSLEER in the germline V gene. The CDR3 DNA reads as TGCGCCAGCAGCCAAGATCGGGGACTAGCCGACAATGAGCAGTTCTTC. It codes for CASSQDRGLADNEQFF.

The chain carries TRBV27 and TRBJ2-1; 9 bases align to TRBD2. This CDR3 contains 14 residues. V trimming: 2 bases; J trimming: 8 bases; junction bases outside the gene matches: 4. Germline CDR1 MNHEY, CDR2 SMNVEV (reference sequence). The CDR3 DNA reads TGTGCCAGCAGTTTAGCGGGAGGGCCTTATGAGCAGTTCTTC. Translating it yields CASSLAGGPYEQFF.

The chain uses TRBV4-3 and TRBJ1-1; a weak D match, TRBD1 (5 bases). Germline loops: CDR1 LGHNA, CDR2 YSLEER. Trimming shortened V by 2 bases and J by 6 bases, and 16 bases separated the two germline ends. This CDR3 spans 15 amino acids. The CDR3 nucleotides are TGCGCCAGCAGCCAAACCCCGACAGTGGCCCCTGAAGCTTTCTTT. Translating it yields CASSQTPTVAPEAFF.

In this sample, this clone turned up once. The CDR3 DNA follows: TGTGCCAGCAGTTTTGTAGGGGGCGGCACTGAAGCTTTCTTT. Its protein product is CASSFVGGGTEAFF. The chain has TRBV27 and TRBJ1-1; 7 bases map to TRBD1. J gave up 4 bases and V 3 bases, and 5 bases lay outside the gene matches. The CDR3 has 14 amino acids. The germline V gene encodes CDR1 MNHEY and CDR2 SMNVEV (reference sequence).

The J gene is TRBJ2-2, the V gene TRBV30, with 9 bases matching TRBD1. The CDR3 extends over 14 amino acids. Germline CDR1 GTSNPN, CDR2 SVGIG (reference sequence). Losses at the gene ends were 2 bases for V and 6 bases for J; bases not matched to a gene: 4. The CDR3 DNA is TGTGCCTGGAGTCCCGGGACAGGGCCCGGGGAGCTGTTTTTT. Protein product: CAWSPGTGPGELFF.

The rearrangement uses TRBV28 and TRBJ1-1; unclear D gene. The CDR3 contains 11 residues. Trimming took 6 bases from V and 11 from J, leaving 13 bases between them. Germline CDR1 reads MDHEN; CDR2 reads SYDVKM. CDR3 region: CASSGIFGAFF. CDR3 coding DNA: TGTGCCAGCAGCGGGATCTTTGGGGCTTTCTTT. Full variable domain (missing parts from reference TRBV28 and TRBJ1-1): DVKVTQSSRYLVKRTGEKVFLECVQDMDHENMFWYRQDPGLGLRLIYFSYDVKMKEKGDIPEGYSVSREKKERFSLILESASTNQTSMYLCASSGIFGAFFGQGTRLTVV.

This clone was counted a single time. CDR3 in amino acids: CASRKQQGTVRGGELFF. In DNA form, the CDR3 reads TGTGCCAGCAGAAAACAACAGGGGACAGTGCGGGGCGGGGAGCTGTTTTTT. The V and J genes are TRBV7-2 and TRBJ2-2, with a possible D match to TRBD1 (7 bases). Between the trimmed V and J ends, which lost 6 bases and 7 bases, there was a span of 24 bases. The CDR3 totals 17 residues. Germline V gene data show CDR1 as SGHTA and CDR2 as FQGNSA.

This chain connects TRBV27 to TRBJ2-7, with 11 bases identical to TRBD2. With V trimmed by 6 bases and J by 3 bases, 10 bases remained unmatched. The CDR3 consists of 16 residues. Germline lookup yields CDR1 MNHEY and CDR2 SMNVEV (reference sequence). In nucleotides, the CDR3 is TGTGCCAGCAGGGAAGGGACTAGCGGACAATTCTACGAGCAGTACTTC. Translation gives CASREGTSGQFYEQYF.